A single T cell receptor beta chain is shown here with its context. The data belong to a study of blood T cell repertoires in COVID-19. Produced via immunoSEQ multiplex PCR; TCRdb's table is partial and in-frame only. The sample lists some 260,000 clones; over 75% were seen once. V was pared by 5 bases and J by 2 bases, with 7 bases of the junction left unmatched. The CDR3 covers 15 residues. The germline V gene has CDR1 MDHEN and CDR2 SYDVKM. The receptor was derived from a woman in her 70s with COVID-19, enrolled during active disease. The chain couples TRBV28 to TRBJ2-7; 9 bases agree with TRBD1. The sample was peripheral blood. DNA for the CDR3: TGTGCCAGCAGTCCATCCGGGACAGGGACCTACGAGCAGTACTTC. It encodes CASSPSGTGTYEQYF.